The clone carrying this T cell receptor (beta chain) has just a few counts. Its target is unknown. This record comes from a study of blood T cells in healthy people across ages. For the study at large: The template switching approach captured approximately one barcoded beta molecule for every two T cells.

Primed by a sample-barcoded 5' primer and a J-beta primer mix, a second PCR proceeded for about 7 to 11 cycles. TCRdb redid the calling of the 5' RACE reads with MiXCR, one entry per CDR3 protein. The sample includes roughly 500,000 distinct CDR3 sequences, 27% of them seen just once. Study results and caveats: With naive T cell percentage, TCR beta diversity showed a strong correlation. Long-lived donors carried more naive CD4+ cells and greater diversity than aged donors. PBMCs were not sorted, which prevented a conclusive comparison of naive versus antigen-experienced cells.

Looked up from germline, CDR1 is LGHDT and CDR2 is YNNKEL (reference sequence). This CDR3 has 13 amino acids. Trimming left V 4 bases short and J 11 bases short, with 12 bases between. The chain employs TRBV3-1 and TRBJ1-6, with a possible D match to TRBD1 (5 bases). The material sequenced was blood. The receptor was isolated from a woman aged 70 to 79 in good health. CDR3 coding DNA: TGTGCCAGCAGCCTAAACAGGCCGGCACCCCTCCACTTT. Translating it yields CASSLNRPAPLHF.